A single T cell receptor beta chain is shown here with its context. CDR1 is MDHEN and CDR2 is SYDVKM in the germline V gene. CDR3 size: 14 residues. The V end lost 4 bases, the J end lost 3 bases, and 12 bases lay between the germline ends. This sample is drawn from a study of blood T cell repertoires in COVID-19. On the study more broadly: Whether acute or convalescent, the COVID-19 samples came from the United States, Italy and Spain.

In the authors' methods: Reference gene primer amplification gave nucleated cell count estimates. Profiling relied on immunoSEQ multiplex PCR, and the TCRdb table lists in-frame clones only, not all of them. V, J and clone size were drawn from that table, and D and trimming were deduced from the DNA. Of approximately 87,000 clones listed, 85% to 90% were seen once; the top ten hold more than 11%. The TCR originated in a man in his 70s with active or convalescent COVID-19. Sequenced material: peripheral blood. The chain recombines TRBV28 with TRBJ1-1; TRBD1 might be the D (5 bases). The CDR3 reads CASSWGRADTEAFF. The CDR3, as DNA: TGTGCCAGCAGTTGGGGCAGGGCGGACACTGAAGCTTTCTTT.